This TCR beta chain was profiled in a study of monozygotic twins with inflammatory bowel disease. Regarding the study as a whole: IBD patients shared fewer clonotypes with other individuals than healthy twins, especially patients with disease activity signs.

The CDR3 length is 16 residues. Germline V gene data show CDR1 as MDHEN and CDR2 as SYDVKM. About this clonotype itself: Its specificity is unknown.

TCRdb reprocessed the 5' RACE reads and stores each CDR3 protein as one record, lacking DNA. This sample's clone table lists 400,000 or so distinct CDR3 sequences. This chain joins TRBV28 and TRBJ2-7; TCRdb returns TRBD1, unconfirmable since there is no DNA. The specimen was blood. This TCR came from a human donor with ulcerative colitis or Crohn's disease, or a healthy co-twin of an affected twin (not recorded which). The CDR3 sequence: CASSLPKGTGIGEQYF.